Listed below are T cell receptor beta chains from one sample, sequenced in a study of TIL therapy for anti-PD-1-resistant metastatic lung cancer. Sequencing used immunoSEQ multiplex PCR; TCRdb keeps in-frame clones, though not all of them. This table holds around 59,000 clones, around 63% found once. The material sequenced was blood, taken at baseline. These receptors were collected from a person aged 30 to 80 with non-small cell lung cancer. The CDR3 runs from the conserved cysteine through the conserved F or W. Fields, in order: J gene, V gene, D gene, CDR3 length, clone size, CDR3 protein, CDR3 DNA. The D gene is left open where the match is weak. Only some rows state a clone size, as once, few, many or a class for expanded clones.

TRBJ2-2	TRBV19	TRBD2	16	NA	CASSRGLAGAAGELFF	TGTGCCAGTAGTCGGGGACTAGCGGGAGCGGCCGGGGAGCTGTTTTTT
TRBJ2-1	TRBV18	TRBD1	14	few	CASSPLGTGAEQFF	TGTGCCAGCTCACCACTCGGGACAGGTGCTGAGCAGTTCTTC
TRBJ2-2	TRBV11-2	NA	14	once	CASSFQPNTGELFF	TGTGCCAGCAGCTTCCAGCCGAACACCGGGGAGCTGTTTTTT
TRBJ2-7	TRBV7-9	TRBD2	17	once	CASSFATSGRKSYEQYF	TGTGCCAGCAGCTTCGCGACTAGCGGGAGGAAATCCTACGAGCAGTACTTC
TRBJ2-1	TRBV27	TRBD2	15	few	CASSRTSTLYNEQFF	TGTGCCAGCAGCCGGACTAGCACCCTGTACAATGAGCAGTTCTTC
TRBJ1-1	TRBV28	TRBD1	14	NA	CASSSDRIGTEAFF	TGTGCCAGCAGTTCGGACAGGATAGGGACTGAAGCTTTCTTT
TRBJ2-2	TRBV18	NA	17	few	CASSSRGSGRAAGELFF	TGTGCCAGCTCCTCCAGGGGAAGCGGGCGCGCGGCCGGGGAGCTGTTTTTT
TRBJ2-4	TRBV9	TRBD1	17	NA	CASSVEWGAGGPNIQYF	TGTGCCAGCAGCGTAGAGTGGGGGGCAGGGGGCCCGAACATTCAGTACTTC
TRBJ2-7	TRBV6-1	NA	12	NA	CAIKGGAYEQYF	TGTGCCATCAAGGGGGGGGCCTACGAGCAGTACTTC
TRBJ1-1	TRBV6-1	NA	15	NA	CASSPQGVGEREAFF	TGTGCCAGCAGTCCACAGGGAGTTGGGGAGCGTGAAGCTTTCTTT
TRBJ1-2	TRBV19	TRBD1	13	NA	CASQITGGYGYTF	TGTGCCAGCCAAATAACAGGGGGCTATGGCTACACCTTC
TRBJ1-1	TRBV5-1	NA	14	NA	CASSLIGGDTEAFF	TGCGCCAGCAGCTTGATCGGAGGAGATACTGAAGCTTTCTTT
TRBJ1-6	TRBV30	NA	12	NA	CASGAYNSPLHF	TGTGCCTCGGGGGCCTATAATTCACCCCTCCACTTT
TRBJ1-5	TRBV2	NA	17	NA	CASSVREARGSNQPQHF	TGTGCCAGCAGCGTCCGGGAGGCACGTGGGAGCAATCAGCCCCAGCATTTT
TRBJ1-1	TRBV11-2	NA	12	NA	CASSLVRGEAFF	TGTGCCAGCAGCTTAGTCCGCGGTGAAGCTTTCTTT
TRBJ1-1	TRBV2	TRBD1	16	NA	CASSEAGVRQGTEAFF	TGTGCCAGCAGTGAAGCAGGGGTTCGACAGGGCACTGAAGCTTTCTTT
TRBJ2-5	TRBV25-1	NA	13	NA	CASSPAFGETQYF	TGTGCCAGCAGCCCCGCCTTTGGGGAGACCCAGTACTTC
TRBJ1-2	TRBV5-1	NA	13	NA	CASSFGTDYGYTF	TGCGCCAGCAGCTTCGGGACGGACTATGGCTACACCTTC
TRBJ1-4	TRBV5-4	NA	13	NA	CASSFRGGEKLFF	TGTGCCAGCAGCTTCAGGGGAGGCGAAAAACTGTTTTTT
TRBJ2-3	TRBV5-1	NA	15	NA	CASSLDRGGSDTQYF	TGCGCCAGCAGCTTGGATAGGGGGGGTTCAGATACGCAGTATTTT
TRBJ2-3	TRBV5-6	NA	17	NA	CASSLAKVRPPRDTQYF	TGTGCCAGCAGCTTGGCCAAGGTGAGACCACCCAGAGATACGCAGTATTTT
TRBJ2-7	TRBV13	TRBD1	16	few	CASSLTDRGEAYEQYF	TGTGCCAGCAGCCTAACCGACAGGGGGGAAGCTTACGAGCAGTACTTC
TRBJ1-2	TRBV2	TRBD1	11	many	CASRGQGGYTF	TGTGCCAGCAGGGGACAGGGAGGCTACACCTTC
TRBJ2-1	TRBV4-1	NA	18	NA	CASSPRSVIGFSYNEQFF	TGCGCCAGCAGTCCTAGATCGGTGATCGGATTCTCCTACAATGAGCAGTTCTTC
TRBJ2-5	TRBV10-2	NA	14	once	CASSDSGGVETQYF	TGCGCCAGCAGTGATTCCGGCGGGGTAGAGACCCAGTACTTC
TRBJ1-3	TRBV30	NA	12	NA	CAWSLTENTIYF	TGTGCCTGGAGTTTAACGGAAAACACCATATATTTT
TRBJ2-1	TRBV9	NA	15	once	CASSVGAGGLDEQFF	TGTGCCAGCAGCGTAGGTGCCGGGGGGCTCGATGAGCAGTTCTTC
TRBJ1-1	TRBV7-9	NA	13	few	CASSLAGAHEAFF	TGTGCCAGCAGCTTAGCAGGCGCCCATGAAGCTTTCTTT
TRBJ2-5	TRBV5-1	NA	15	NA	CASSLRGPPGETQYF	TGCGCCAGCAGCTTACGAGGGCCCCCGGGAGAGACCCAGTACTTC
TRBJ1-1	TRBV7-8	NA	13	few	CASSLSPGRKAFF	TGTGCCAGCAGCTTAAGCCCGGGGAGAAAAGCTTTCTTT
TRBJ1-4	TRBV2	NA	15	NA	CASSEVGVTSEKLFF	TGTGCCAGCAGCGAGGTCGGGGTAACGTCGGAAAAACTGTTTTTT
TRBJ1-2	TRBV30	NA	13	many	CAWTQTGLYGYTF	TGTGCCTGGACCCAAACAGGGTTGTATGGCTACACCTTC
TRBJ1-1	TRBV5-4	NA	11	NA	CASSMNTEAFF	TGTGCCAGCTCGATGAACACTGAAGCTTTCTTT
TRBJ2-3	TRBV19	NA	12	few	CARGRLTDTQYF	TGTGCCAGGGGGAGGCTCACAGATACGCAGTATTTT
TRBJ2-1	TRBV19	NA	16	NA	CASSTIRGGSVDEQFF	TGTGCCAGTAGTACCATCAGGGGCGGGAGCGTAGATGAGCAGTTCTTC
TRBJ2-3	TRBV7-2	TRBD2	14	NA	CASSFQTSGVSQYF	TGTGCCAGCAGCTTCCAGACTAGCGGGGTGTCGCAGTATTTT
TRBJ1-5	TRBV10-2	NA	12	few	CASSEDSNPQHF	TGCGCCAGCAGTGAGGACAGCAATCCCCAGCATTTT
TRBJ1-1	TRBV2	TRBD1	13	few	CASRGQGDTEAFF	TGTGCCAGCCGGGGACAGGGGGACACTGAAGCTTTCTTT
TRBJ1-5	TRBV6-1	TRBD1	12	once	CASSVADRAPHF	TGTGCCAGCAGTGTGGCCGACAGGGCTCCGCATTTT
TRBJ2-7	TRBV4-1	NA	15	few	CASSQGIGGSYEQYF	TGCGCCAGCAGCCAAGGCATCGGTGGCTCCTACGAGCAGTACTTC
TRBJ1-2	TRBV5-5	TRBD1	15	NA	CASRIGTEANYGYTF	TGTGCCAGCAGAATAGGGACAGAAGCTAACTATGGCTACACCTTC
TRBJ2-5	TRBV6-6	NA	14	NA	CASSSSSGQETQYF	TGTGCCAGCAGTTCTTCTAGTGGGCAAGAGACCCAGTACTTC
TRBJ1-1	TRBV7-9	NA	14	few	CASSLNGGEGRVFF	TGTGCCAGCAGCTTAAACGGTGGGGAGGGGAGGGTATTCTTT
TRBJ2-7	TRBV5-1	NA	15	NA	CASSLRETGGYEQYF	TGCGCCAGCAGCTTGAGGGAGACAGGCGGCTACGAGCAGTACTTC
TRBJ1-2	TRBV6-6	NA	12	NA	CASSYAGGGYTF	TGTGCCAGCAGTTACGCGGGGGGAGGCTACACCTTC
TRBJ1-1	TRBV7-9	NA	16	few	CASSLGGGTGRNKAFF	TGTGCCAGCAGCTTAGGGGGTGGGACGGGGCGAAATAAAGCTTTCTTT
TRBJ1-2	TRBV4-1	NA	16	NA	CASSQEPGLGLYGYTF	TGCGCCAGCAGCCAAGAACCGGGACTAGGCCTCTATGGCTACACCTTC
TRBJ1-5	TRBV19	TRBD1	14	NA	CASHRGISNQPQHF	TGTGCCAGCCACAGGGGCATTAGCAATCAGCCCCAGCATTTT
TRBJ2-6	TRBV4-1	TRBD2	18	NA	CASSQGLAGESGANVLTF	TGCGCCAGCAGCCAGGGACTAGCGGGAGAGTCAGGGGCCAACGTCCTGACTTTC
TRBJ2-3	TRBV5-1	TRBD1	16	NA	CASSSTGTGGTDTQYF	TGCGCCAGCAGCTCCACCGGGACAGGGGGTACAGATACGCAGTATTTT
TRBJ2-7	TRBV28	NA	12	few	CASSRTRLEQYF	TGTGCCAGCAGCCGCACTAGACTCGAGCAGTACTTC
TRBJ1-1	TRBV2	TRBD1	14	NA	CASTGTGSYTEAFF	TGTGCCAGCACGGGGACAGGGTCCTACACTGAAGCTTTCTTT
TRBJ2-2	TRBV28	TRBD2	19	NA	CASSLRRSSGGAFGGELFF	TGTGCCAGCAGTCTCCGCAGGTCTAGCGGGGGGGCTTTCGGCGGGGAGCTGTTTTTT